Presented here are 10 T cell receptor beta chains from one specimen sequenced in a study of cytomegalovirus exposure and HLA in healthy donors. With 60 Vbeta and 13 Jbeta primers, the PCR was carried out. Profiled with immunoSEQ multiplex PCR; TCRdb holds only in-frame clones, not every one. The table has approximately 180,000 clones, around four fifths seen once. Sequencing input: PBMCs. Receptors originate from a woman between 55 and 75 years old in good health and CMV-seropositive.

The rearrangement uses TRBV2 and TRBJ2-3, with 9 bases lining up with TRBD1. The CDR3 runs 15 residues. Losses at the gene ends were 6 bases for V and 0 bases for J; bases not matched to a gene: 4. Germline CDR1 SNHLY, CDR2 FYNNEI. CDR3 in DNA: TGTGCCAGCAGGATGGACAGGGGTAGCACAGATACGCAGTATTTT. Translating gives CASRMDRGSTDTQYF.

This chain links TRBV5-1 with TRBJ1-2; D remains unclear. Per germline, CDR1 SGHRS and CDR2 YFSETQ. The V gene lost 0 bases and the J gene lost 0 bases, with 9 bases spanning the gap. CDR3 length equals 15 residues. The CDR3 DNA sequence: TGCGCCAGCAGCTTGGGCGGCGGCTCTAACTATGGCTACACCTTC. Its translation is CASSLGGGSNYGYTF.

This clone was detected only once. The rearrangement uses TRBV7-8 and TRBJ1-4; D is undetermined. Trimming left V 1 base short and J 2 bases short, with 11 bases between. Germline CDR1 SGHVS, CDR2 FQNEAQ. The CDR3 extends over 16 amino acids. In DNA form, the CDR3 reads TGTGCCAGCAGCTTAGGAGAGGTGTTGACTAATGAAAAACTGTTTTTT. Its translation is CASSLGEVLTNEKLFF.

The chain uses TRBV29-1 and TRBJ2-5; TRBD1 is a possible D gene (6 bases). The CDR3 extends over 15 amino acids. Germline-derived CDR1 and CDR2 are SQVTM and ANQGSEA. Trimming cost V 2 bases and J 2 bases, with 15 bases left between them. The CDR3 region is CSVELGTPVQETQYF. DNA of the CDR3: TGCAGCGTTGAATTGGGGACACCCGTACAAGAGACCCAGTACTTC.

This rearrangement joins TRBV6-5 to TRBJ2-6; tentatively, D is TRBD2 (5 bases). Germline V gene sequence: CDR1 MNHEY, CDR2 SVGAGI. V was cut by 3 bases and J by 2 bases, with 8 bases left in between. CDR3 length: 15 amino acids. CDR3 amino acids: CASSYFGAGANVLTF. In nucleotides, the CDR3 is TGTGCCAGCAGTTATTTCGGGGCTGGGGCCAACGTCCTGACTTTC.

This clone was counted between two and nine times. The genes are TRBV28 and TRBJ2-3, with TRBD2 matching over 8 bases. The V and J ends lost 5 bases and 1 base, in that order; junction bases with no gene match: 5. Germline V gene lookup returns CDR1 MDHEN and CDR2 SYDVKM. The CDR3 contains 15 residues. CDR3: CASSPGGAGTDTQYF. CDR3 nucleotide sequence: TGTGCCAGCAGTCCCGGGGGGGCAGGCACAGATACGCAGTATTTT.

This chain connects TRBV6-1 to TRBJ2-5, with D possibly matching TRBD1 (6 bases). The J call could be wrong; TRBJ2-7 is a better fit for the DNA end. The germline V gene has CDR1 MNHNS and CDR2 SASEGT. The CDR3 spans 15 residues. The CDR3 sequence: CASSEEAQGFYEQYF. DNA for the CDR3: TGTGCCAGCAGTGAAGAGGCACAGGGTTTCTACGAGCAGTACTTC.

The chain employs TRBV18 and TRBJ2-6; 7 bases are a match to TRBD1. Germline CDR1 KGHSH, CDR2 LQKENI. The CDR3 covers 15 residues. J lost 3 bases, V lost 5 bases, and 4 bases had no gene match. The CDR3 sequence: CASSTRGSGANVLTF. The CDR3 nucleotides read TGTGCCAGCTCAACCAGGGGGAGTGGGGCCAACGTCCTGACTTTC.

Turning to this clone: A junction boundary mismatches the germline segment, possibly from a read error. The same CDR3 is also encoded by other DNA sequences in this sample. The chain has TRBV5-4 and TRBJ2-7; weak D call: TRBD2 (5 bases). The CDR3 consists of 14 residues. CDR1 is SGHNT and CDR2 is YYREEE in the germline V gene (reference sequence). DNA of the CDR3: TGTGCCAGCAGCACACCGGGAAGTGGTTACGAGCAGTACTTT. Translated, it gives CASSTPGSGYEQYF.

CDR3 region: CASSSTSRLSNQPQHF. DNA for the CDR3: TGTGCCAGCAGTTCCACCTCGCGGTTGTCAAATCAGCCCCAGCATTTT. The chain is built from TRBV6-5 and TRBJ1-5; D is uncertain. Trimming removed 4 bases from V and 4 bases from J, with 17 bases in between. Germline CDR1 MNHEY, CDR2 SVGAGI. This CDR3 spans 16 amino acids.